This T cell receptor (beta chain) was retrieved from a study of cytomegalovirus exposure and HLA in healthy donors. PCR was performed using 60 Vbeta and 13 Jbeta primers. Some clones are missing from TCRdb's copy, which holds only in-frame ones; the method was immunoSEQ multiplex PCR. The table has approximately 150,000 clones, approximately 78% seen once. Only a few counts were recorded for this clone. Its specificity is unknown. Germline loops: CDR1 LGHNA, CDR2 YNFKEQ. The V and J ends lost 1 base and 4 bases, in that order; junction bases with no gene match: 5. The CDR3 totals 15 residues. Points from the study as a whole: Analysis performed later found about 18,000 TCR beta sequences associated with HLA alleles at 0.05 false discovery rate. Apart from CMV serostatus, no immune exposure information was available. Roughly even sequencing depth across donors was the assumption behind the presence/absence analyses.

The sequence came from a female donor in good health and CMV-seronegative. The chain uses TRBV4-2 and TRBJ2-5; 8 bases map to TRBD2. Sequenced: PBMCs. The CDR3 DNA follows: TGTGCCAGCAGCCAAGGTAGCGGGATTGGAGAGACCCAGTACTTC. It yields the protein CASSQGSGIGETQYF.